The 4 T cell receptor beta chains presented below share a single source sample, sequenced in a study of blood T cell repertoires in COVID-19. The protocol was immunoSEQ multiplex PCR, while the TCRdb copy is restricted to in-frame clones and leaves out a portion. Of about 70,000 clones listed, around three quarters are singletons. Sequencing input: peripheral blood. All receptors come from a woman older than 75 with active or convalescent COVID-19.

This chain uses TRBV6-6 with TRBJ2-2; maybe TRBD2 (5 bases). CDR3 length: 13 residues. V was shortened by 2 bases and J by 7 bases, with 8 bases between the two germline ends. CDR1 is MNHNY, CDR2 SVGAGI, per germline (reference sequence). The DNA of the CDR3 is TGTGCCAGCAGTTACGAGGGAGTCGGGGAGCTGTTTTTT. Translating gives CASSYEGVGELFF.

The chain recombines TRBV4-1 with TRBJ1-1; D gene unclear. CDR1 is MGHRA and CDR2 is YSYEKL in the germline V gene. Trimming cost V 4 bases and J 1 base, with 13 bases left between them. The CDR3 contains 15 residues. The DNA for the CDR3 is TGCGCCAGCAGCCCGAATGGGCAACCGAACACTGAAGCTTTCTTT. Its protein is CASSPNGQPNTEAFF.

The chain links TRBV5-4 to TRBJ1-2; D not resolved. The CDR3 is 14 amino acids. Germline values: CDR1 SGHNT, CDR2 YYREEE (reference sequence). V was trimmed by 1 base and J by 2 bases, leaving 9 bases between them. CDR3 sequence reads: CASSLPGSNYGYTF. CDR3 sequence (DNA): TGTGCCAGCAGCTTGCCGGGATCCAACTATGGCTACACCTTC.

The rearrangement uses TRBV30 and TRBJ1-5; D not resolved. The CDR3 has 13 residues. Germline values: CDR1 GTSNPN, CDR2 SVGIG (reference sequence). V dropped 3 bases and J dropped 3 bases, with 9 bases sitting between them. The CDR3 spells CAWSLGTNQPQHF. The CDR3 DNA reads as TGTGCCTGGAGCTTGGGCACCAATCAGCCCCAGCATTTT.